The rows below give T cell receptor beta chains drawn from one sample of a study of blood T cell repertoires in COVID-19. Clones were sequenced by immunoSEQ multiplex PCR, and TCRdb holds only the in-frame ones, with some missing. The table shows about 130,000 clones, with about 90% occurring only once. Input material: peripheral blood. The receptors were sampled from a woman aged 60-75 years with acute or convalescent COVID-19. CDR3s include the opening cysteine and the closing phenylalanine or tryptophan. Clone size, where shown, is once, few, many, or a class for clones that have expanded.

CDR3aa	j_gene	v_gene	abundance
CASSLSSTEAFF	TRBJ1-1	TRBV13	.
CASSDPLTGVGETQYF	TRBJ2-5	TRBV6-1	.
CASSRQGLGYTF	TRBJ1-2	TRBV27	.
CASSLDAPGVAFF	TRBJ1-1	TRBV5-1	.
CASSVGAIQSQETQYF	TRBJ2-5	TRBV9	few
CASSPGGNNQPQHF	TRBJ1-5	TRBV18	.
CASLQTGSYGYTF	TRBJ1-2	TRBV19	.
CASSVGPATNEKLFF	TRBJ1-4	TRBV9	.
CASSELSLASSNEQFF	TRBJ2-1	TRBV2	.
CASSQTGTGVGNTIYF	TRBJ1-3	TRBV4-2	.
CSVRDTTNEKLFF	TRBJ1-4	TRBV29-1	.
CASSRTSSPDTQYF	TRBJ2-3	TRBV7-9	.
CASSWEGLYGYTF	TRBJ1-2	TRBV28	.
CASSQDYRGGGPYNEQFF	TRBJ2-1	TRBV14	.
CASSFRTGLYGYTF	TRBJ1-2	TRBV28	.
CASSLRGSGTSRTGNEQFF	TRBJ2-1	TRBV7-3	few
CASSQAGTRTYEQYF	TRBJ2-7	TRBV4-1	.
CASSLAAGFGPLHF	TRBJ1-6	TRBV5-1	.
CASTYRGGVYEQYF	TRBJ2-7	TRBV7-2	.
CASSPTGGGTTDTQYF	TRBJ2-3	TRBV18	.
CASSQGRTGELFF	TRBJ2-2	TRBV3-1/TRBV3-2	few
CASAPQLAGNEQYF	TRBJ2-7	TRBV28	.
CASSQLTGTSVDEQFF	TRBJ2-1	TRBV4-1	.
CASSSRTDPREKLFF	TRBJ1-4	TRBV19	.
CASSFALAGGKYEQYF	TRBJ2-7	TRBV27	.
CASSFRDGYTF	TRBJ1-2	TRBV28	.
CASSQGLAYNSPLHF	TRBJ1-6	TRBV5-6	.
CASSPTSGSRNEQFF	TRBJ2-1	TRBV5-1	once
CASTPHEGWSTTSGRRETDTQYF	TRBJ2-3	TRBV5-1	.
CASSKRGQGAMETQYF	TRBJ2-5	TRBV9	.
CASKLGQGTYNEQFF	TRBJ2-1	TRBV5-1	.
CASREPTPSGYPYEQYF	TRBJ2-7	TRBV6-4	.
CSVRAGAVDTQYF	TRBJ2-3	TRBV29-1	.
CASSLRTSGILYNEQFF	TRBJ2-1	TRBV7-6	.
CASKLGLAGQDTQYF	TRBJ2-3	TRBV19	once
CASSVLPGLAGSPNEQFF	TRBJ2-1	TRBV9	few
CASSAGTERTDTQYF	TRBJ2-3	TRBV9	once
CASSPSPGNGAKNIQYF	TRBJ2-4	TRBV18	.
CASSLGDRGQETQYF	TRBJ2-5	TRBV7-9	.
CASSLDSGYTF	TRBJ1-2	TRBV11-2	few
CASSTQGKETQYF	TRBJ2-5	TRBV28	.
CASSLGGRVGYTF	TRBJ1-2	TRBV11-3	once
CASSLARWERGVDTQYF	TRBJ2-3	TRBV5-1	.
CASSLAGVSGETQYF	TRBJ2-5	TRBV5-4	.
CASSDWGFDGYTF	TRBJ1-2	TRBV2	.
CASRLDYGNEQFF	TRBJ2-1	TRBV2	.
CASRTGDQQPQHF	TRBJ1-5	TRBV2	.
CATKERDTEAFF	TRBJ1-1	TRBV28	.
CASSENSGRSYNEQFF	TRBJ2-1	TRBV2	.
CATSLAGGETQYF	TRBJ2-5	TRBV24-1	.